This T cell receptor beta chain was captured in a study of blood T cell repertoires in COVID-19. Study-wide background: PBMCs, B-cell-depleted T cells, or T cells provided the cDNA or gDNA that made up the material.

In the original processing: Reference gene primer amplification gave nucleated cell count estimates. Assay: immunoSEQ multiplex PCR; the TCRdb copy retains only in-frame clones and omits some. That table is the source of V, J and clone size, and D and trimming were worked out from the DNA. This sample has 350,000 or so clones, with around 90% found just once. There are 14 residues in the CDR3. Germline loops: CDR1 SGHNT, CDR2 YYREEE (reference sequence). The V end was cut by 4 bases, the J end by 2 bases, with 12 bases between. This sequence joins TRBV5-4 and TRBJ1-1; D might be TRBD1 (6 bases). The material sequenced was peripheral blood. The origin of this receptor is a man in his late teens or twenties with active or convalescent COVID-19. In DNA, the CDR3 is TGTGCCAGCAGCACTGGACAGTACAACACTGAAGCTTTCTTT. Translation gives CASSTGQYNTEAFF.